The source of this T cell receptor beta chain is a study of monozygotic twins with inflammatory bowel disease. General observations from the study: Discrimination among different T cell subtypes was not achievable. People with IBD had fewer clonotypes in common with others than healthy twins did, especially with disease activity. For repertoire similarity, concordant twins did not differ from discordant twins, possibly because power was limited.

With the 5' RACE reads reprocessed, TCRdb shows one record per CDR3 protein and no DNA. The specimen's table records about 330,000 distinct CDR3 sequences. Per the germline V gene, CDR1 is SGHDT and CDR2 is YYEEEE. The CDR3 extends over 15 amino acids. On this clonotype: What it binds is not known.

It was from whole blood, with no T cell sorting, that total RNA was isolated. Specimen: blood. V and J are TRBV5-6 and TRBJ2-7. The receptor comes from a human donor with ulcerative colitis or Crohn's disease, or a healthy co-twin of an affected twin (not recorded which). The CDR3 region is CASSFNRNPSYEQYF.